This TCR beta chain was obtained from a study of blood T cell repertoires in COVID-19. Assay used: immunoSEQ multiplex PCR; TCRdb lists only in-frame clones, some missing. The sample contains about 75,000 clones, more than 65% of which appear only once. The CDR3 spans 17 residues. The germline V gene encodes CDR1 MNHEY and CDR2 SVGEGT. V trimming: 6 bases; J trimming: 0 bases; junction bases outside the gene matches: 8. The chain is built from TRBV6-2 or TRBV6-3 and TRBJ2-1, with 10 bases that match TRBD2. This clonotype was obtained from a woman of 80 years or more with active or convalescent COVID-19. The sequencing input was peripheral blood. The CDR3 here is CASSRISSGSSYNEQFF. CDR3 coding DNA: TGTGCCAGCAGCCGAATTTCTAGCGGGAGCTCCTACAATGAGCAGTTCTTC.